The 16 T cell receptor beta chains in this list originate from one sample, sequenced in a study of post-analysis software for immune sequencing data. The study, taken as a whole, reports: Roughly 5 TRBV segments occurring more often in patients than controls included TRBV5-6, TRBV5-1 and TRBV20-1.

TCR beta libraries were prepared from cDNA with unique molecular identifiers. TCRdb analysed the PCR reads with MiXCR anew, one entry per CDR3 protein. The data show just over 250,000 distinct CDR3 sequences, 35% to 40% seen once. Antigen specificity for these receptors is unknown. Sequenced input: blood. The source is a girl aged 5-17 years with multiple sclerosis.

This clonotype was observed many times. This chain connects TRBV29-1 to TRBJ2-1; D remains ambiguous. The germline gives CDR1 SQVTM, CDR2 ANQGSEA. V was pared by 1 base and J by 6 bases, with 10 bases between. This CDR3 is 13 amino acids long. CDR3 loop: CSVEGRAGNEQFF. The CDR3 coding sequence is TGCAGCGTTGAAGGTCGTGCAGGCAATGAGCAGTTCTTC.

The table lists this clonotype with many counts. J is TRBJ2-3 and V is TRBV7-8, with D possibly being TRBD2 (5 bases). The germline V gene encodes CDR1 SGHVS and CDR2 FQNEAQ. V was pared by 5 bases and J by 2 bases, with 11 bases between. CDR3 length: 14 amino acids. The CDR3 DNA reads TGTGCCAGCAGCCCCACGGAGGTCACAGATACGCAGTATTTT. This gives the protein CASSPTEVTDTQYF.

A note on this clonotype: It may be a read error: a sequence one base away is much more abundant. The chain joins TRBV2 to TRBJ2-3; 7 positions match TRBD2. CDR1 is SNHLY, CDR2 FYNNEI, per germline. The CDR3 has 13 amino acids. The trim removed 9 bases at V and 4 bases at J, leaving 7 bases unmatched. Here the CDR3 reads CARGTMVADTQYF. The CDR3 DNA reads as TGTGCCAGGGGGACTATGGTGGCAGATACGCAGTATTTT.

This clonotype was seen many times. The chain is built from TRBV28 and TRBJ2-5, with 10 bases fitting TRBD2. Germline assignment: CDR1 MDHEN and CDR2 SYDVKM. V shed 10 bases and J 2 bases; nucleotides not matched to a gene: 7. There are 14 residues in the CDR3. CDR3: CATSGGARQETQYF. The CDR3 DNA sequence: TGTGCCACCAGCGGGGGGGCGAGGCAAGAGACCCAGTACTTC.

The V gene is TRBV7-8, the J gene TRBJ2-1; D remains unclear. The CDR3 extends over 11 amino acids. Germline V gene lookup returns CDR1 SGHVS and CDR2 FQNEAQ. The ends were cut back, 6 bases at V and 9 bases at J, with 9 bases in the middle. The DNA of the CDR3 is TGTGCCAGCAGAGACCGGCGTGAGCAGTTCTTC. Translation gives CASRDRREQFF.

The rearrangement uses TRBV27 and TRBJ2-5, with a weak D call TRBD1 (6 bases). The J call may be incorrect, as the DNA end agrees better with TRBJ2-7. From germline, CDR1 is MNHEY and CDR2 SMNVEV (reference sequence). The CDR3 contains 14 residues. CDR3 loop: CASSWQGTAYEQYF. The CDR3, as DNA: TGTGCCAGCAGTTGGCAGGGGACGGCCTACGAGCAGTACTTC.

This clonotype was picked up many times. The chain couples TRBV7-9 to TRBJ2-1, with D unresolved. The germline V and J ends were trimmed by 1 base and 10 bases, with 14 bases remaining between them. Germline V gene sequence: CDR1 SEHNR, CDR2 FQNEAQ (reference sequence). The CDR3 loop spans 14 amino acids. The CDR3: CASSLEVGSLEQFF. The CDR3, as DNA: TGTGCCAGCAGCTTAGAAGTAGGCAGTCTAGAGCAGTTCTTC.

This clonotype was observed at least ten times. The rearrangement joins TRBV13 to TRBJ2-7; TRBD1 matches at 11 bases. There are 15 residues in the CDR3. V gave up 5 bases and J gave up 6 bases; unmatched junction bases: 9. The germline V gene encodes CDR1 PRHDT and CDR2 FYEKMQ (reference sequence). CDR3 DNA: TGTGCCAGCAGCAACGGACAGGGGGCGTCTGTCGAGCAGTACTTC. The encoded protein is CASSNGQGASVEQYF.

For this clonotype: Being one base from a much bigger clone, this may be a read error. This chain uses TRBV20-1 with TRBJ2-1; 7 bases map to TRBD2. The CDR3 runs 17 residues. Germline CDR1 reads DFQATT; CDR2 reads SNEGSKA (reference sequence). Germline trimming cut 0 bases from V and 6 bases from J; bases unmatched to any gene: 14. CDR3: CSARDPRYSGIGNEQFF. The CDR3 coding sequence is TGCAGTGCTAGAGATCCAAGGTACAGCGGGATTGGCAATGAGCAGTTCTTC.

This clonotype appeared a few times. The chain is built from TRBV11-1 and TRBJ1-1; D unclear. V was cut by 5 bases and J by 6 bases, with 13 bases left in between. Germline V lookup: CDR1 SGHAT, CDR2 FQDESV (reference sequence). The CDR3 has 13 amino acids. The CDR3 DNA follows: TGTGCCAGCAGCCTCCAGCGGCTCCCTGAAGCTTTCTTT. Its translation is CASSLQRLPEAFF.

In this sample, this clonotype turned up many times. The chain employs TRBV4-1 and TRBJ1-5; TRBD1 aligns across 8 bases. V lost 3 bases and J lost 2; bases outside the gene matches: 6. The length of the CDR3 is 16 residues. CDR1 and CDR2 (germline): MGHRA, YSYEKL. The CDR3 DNA reads TGCGCCAGCAGCCATGAGGGGACAGGTGGCAATCAGCCCCAGCATTTT. It codes for CASSHEGTGGNQPQHF.

CDR3 loop: CASSPTEADQPQHF. The DNA for the CDR3 is TGTGCCAGCAGTCCGACTGAGGCCGATCAGCCCCAGCATTTT. V and J are TRBV12-3 or TRBV12-4 and TRBJ1-5; D is undetermined. The CDR3 totals 14 residues. V lost 5 bases, J lost 5 bases, and 13 bases lay in between.

This clonotype was seen a few times. The chain carries TRBV7-9 and TRBJ1-6, with D perhaps matching TRBD1 (5 bases). CDR1 and CDR2 from the germline V gene are SEHNR and FQNEAQ (reference sequence). V lost 5 bases, J lost 6 bases, and 17 bases lay in between. The CDR3 totals 16 residues. The CDR3 DNA reads as TGTGCCAGCAGCCCCCCTGATTTTCAGGGTAATTCACCCCTCCACTTT. It specifies CASSPPDFQGNSPLHF.

The chain couples TRBV29-1 to TRBJ2-1; D unclear. Trimming took 5 bases from V and 5 from J, leaving 10 bases between them. The CDR3 loop spans 12 amino acids. CDR1 SQVTM and CDR2 ANQGSEA come from the germline V gene. DNA for the CDR3: TGCAGCGTTTCTCGCAGTGACAATGAGCAGTTCTTC. Its translation: CSVSRSDNEQFF.

The V and J genes are TRBV29-1 and TRBJ2-3; TRBD2 matches 7 bases. The CDR3 runs to 15 residues. In germline, CDR1 is SQVTM, CDR2 ANQGSEA. Trimming took 7 bases from V and 0 from J; bases not matched to a gene: 10. Written as DNA, the CDR3 is TGCAGCGCTGGCGTGACTAGCAGTAGCACAGATACGCAGTATTTT. Residues: CSAGVTSSSTDTQYF.

The table lists this clonotype with many counts. The chain couples TRBV12-3 or TRBV12-4 to TRBJ2-1, with 10 bases that match TRBD1. After removal of 5 bases from V and 6 bases from J, the junction contained 7 bases not matched to a gene. The CDR3 consists of 15 residues. The CDR3 protein is CASSRRTGGLNEQFF. Here the CDR3 DNA reads TGTGCCAGCAGTCGACGGACAGGGGGTCTCAATGAGCAGTTCTTC.